This T cell receptor (beta chain) appears in the sequencing data of a study of blood T cell repertoires in COVID-19. Study details: Italy, Spain and the United States were the sources of the convalescent and acute COVID-19 samples.

V shed 3 bases and J shed 1 base, with 10 bases lying between them. Germline V lookup: CDR1 SGDLS, CDR2 YYNGEE. The CDR3 is 14 amino acids. The table came from immunoSEQ multiplex PCR; TCRdb's copy has only in-frame clones and leaves some out. This sample carries about 350,000 clones, 88% of them seen once, and the ten largest clones take just over 1%. Sequenced input: PBMCs or T cells enriched from blood (not recorded which). This TCR was sampled from a woman aged 25 to 39 who had been exposed to COVID-19. The genes are TRBV9 and TRBJ1-1, with a possible D match to TRBD1 (6 bases). The CDR3 sequence is CASSAGHPNTEAFF. CDR3 DNA: TGTGCCAGCAGCGCGGGACACCCGAACACTGAAGCTTTCTTT.